The TCR beta chain under discussion was sequenced for a study of blood T cell repertoires in COVID-19 (dated by TCRdb to 2019 to 2021). Regarding the study in general: Samples from collaborators originated in the United States, Italy and Spain and spanned both the acute and convalescent phases of COVID-19. The prospective study material was composed of cDNA or gDNA derived from T cells, B-cell-depleted T cells, or PBMCs. The dataset comprised deeply sampled blood TCRbeta repertoires from subjects exposed to, actively infected with, or recovered from COVID-19. The repertoires were released in a freely available public database meant as a resource for research on the immune response to SARS-CoV-2. Samples were obtained from the ongoing ImmuneRACE study (first 160 participants) and from 1,254 subjects provided by 6 global collaborators. The sample metadata nearly always contained a de-identified subject ID, COVID-19 status, age in years and sex. Where available, HLA class I and class II types were obtained from metadata supplied by the sample provider rather than from assay-based typing.

TCRbeta CDR3 regions were amplified from genomic DNA using the immunoSEQ Assay, a bias-controlled multiplex PCR. Under the source paper's analysis protocol: Within the assay, amplification of reference gene primers was used to estimate how many nucleated cells each sample contained. To quantify the absolute abundance of each unique TCRbeta CDR3 rearrangement, sequence reads were collapsed and filtered. For each sample, productive Simpson clonality was calculated as the square root of Simpson's diversity index across productive rearrangements. TCRdb took this table from immuneACCESS and kept in-frame rearrangements with V and J called. Such tables lack part of the clones; where checked against another copy, unresolved V genes explain under half of the gap, and the rest is unexplained. That table supplies the V and J calls and clone size; D and trimming were determined from the DNA. Recorded for this sample are about 260,000 clones; roughly 88% of them occurred a single time. The ten largest clones take up roughly 10% of the sample.

V ends up 3 bases short and J 4 bases short, with an unmatched junction base count of 4. CDR1 and CDR2 are read off the germline V gene as SGHNT and YENEEA. There are 14 amino acids in the CDR3, from cysteine to phenylalanine inclusive. The entry retains the CDR3 DNA only, 42 bases that are in frame from base 1. Notes on this clone: What this receptor recognizes is not known. Base quality data are lacking; no much larger clone is found one base away.

What the authors observed across the whole study: How much clinical and demographic metadata was included differed by source and by participant, and the metadata was provided uncurated.

At one collaborating source in Seattle, patients were enrolled during active infection and were followed longitudinally through the course of disease. Whole blood was collected in K2EDTA tubes by collaborating institutions according to the institutions' own protocols. For TCRbeta analysis, collaborators shipped samples as frozen whole blood, isolated PBMCs, or DNA extracted from either of those sample types. The sequenced material came from peripheral blood. The chain was built from TRBV11-3 and TRBJ2-7, with TRBD1 identical over 9 junction bases. The sequence derives from a woman between 65 and 79 years old with COVID-19, enrolled during active disease. The bases are TGTGCCAGCAGCTTGGGACAGGGTCGATACGAGCAGTACTTC. It is translated as CASSLGQGRYEQYF.